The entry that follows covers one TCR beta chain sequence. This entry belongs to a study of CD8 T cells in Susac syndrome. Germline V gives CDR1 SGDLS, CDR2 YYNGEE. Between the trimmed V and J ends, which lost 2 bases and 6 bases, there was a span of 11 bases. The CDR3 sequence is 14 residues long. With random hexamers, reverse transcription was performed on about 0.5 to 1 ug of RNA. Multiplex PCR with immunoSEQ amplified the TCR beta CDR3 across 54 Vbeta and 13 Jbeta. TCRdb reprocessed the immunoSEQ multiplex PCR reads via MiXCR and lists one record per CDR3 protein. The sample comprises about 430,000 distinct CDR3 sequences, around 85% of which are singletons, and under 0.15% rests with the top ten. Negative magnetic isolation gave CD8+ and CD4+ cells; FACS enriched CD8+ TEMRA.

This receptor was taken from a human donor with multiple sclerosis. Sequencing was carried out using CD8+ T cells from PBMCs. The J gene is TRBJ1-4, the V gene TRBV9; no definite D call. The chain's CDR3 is CASSVGSLDEKLFF. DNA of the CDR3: TGTGCCAGCAGCGTCGGGAGTCTAGATGAAAAACTGTTTTTT.